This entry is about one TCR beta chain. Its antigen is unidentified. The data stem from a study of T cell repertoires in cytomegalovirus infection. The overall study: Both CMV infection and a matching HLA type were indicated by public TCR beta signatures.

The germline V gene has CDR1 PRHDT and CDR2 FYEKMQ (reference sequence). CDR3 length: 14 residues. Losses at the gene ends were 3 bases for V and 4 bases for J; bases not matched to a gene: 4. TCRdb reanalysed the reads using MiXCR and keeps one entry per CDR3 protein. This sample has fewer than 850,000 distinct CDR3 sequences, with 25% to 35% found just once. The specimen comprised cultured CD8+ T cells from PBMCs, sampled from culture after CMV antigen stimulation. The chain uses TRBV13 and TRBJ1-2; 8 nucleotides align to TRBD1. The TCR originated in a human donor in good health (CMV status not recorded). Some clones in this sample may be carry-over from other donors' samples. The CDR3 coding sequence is TGTGCCAGCAGCTTGGGACAGGCGACCTATGGCTACACCTTC. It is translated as CASSLGQATYGYTF.